This TCR beta chain was sequenced for a study of blood T cell repertoires in COVID-19. On the study more broadly: PBMCs, B-cell-depleted T cells, or T cells provided the cDNA or gDNA that made up the material.

Trimming took 6 bases from V and 6 from J, leaving 10 bases between them. The CDR3 contains 12 residues. The V gene's germline CDR1 is SNHLY and CDR2 FYNNEI. Sequencing used immunoSEQ multiplex PCR; TCRdb keeps in-frame clones, though not all of them. The table shows 100,000 to 150,000 clones, with roughly 90% occurring only once. This clonotype was sampled from a man aged 45 to 65 with active COVID-19. Specimen: peripheral blood. This sequence joins TRBV2 and TRBJ2-3, with D hard to call. The CDR3 DNA follows: TGTGCCAGCAGGCCGCGATGGGATACGCAGTATTTT. Its protein is CASRPRWDTQYF.